This TCR beta chain was retrieved from a study of T-cell memory formation after mild COVID-19. Background on the study: Across donors, TCR clusters were largely donor specific.

TCRdb analysed the 5' RACE reads with MiXCR anew, one entry per CDR3 protein. Among fewer than 110,000 distinct CDR3 sequences listed, 14% were seen once. Study findings and constraints: Contracting clones, day 15 to 85, had balanced CD4/CD8, and later expanders favored CD4+.

Only a few counts were recorded for this clonotype. Its specificity is not known. Trimming took 2 bases from V and 1 from J, leaving 8 bases between them. Germline V gene lookup returns CDR1 MNHEY and CDR2 SVGEGT. CDR3 length: 15 residues. The clonotype originates from a man between 18 and 29 years old who had mild COVID-19 (a few samples of this study predate the infection). Cell type and time point are not known. The chain links TRBV6-2 or TRBV6-3 to TRBJ2-2, with TRBD1 as a possible D gene (6 bases). Material: PBMCs or a T cell subset sorted from them (not recorded which). The CDR3 sequence: CASSYEGVNTGELFF. CDR3 bases: TGTGCCAGCAGTTACGAGGGGGTGAACACCGGGGAGCTGTTTTTT.